The T cell receptor beta chain described here comes from a study of molecular identifiers for immune sequencing clone quantification. Overall study results and limits: Identical TCR molecules sharing a barcode could underestimate highly expanded clone sizes. A single cell's spiked Jurkat TCR RNA was reportedly detectable among 900,000 to 1,000,000 naive cells. Clones that had above 20 RNA copies took up over 99% of effector molecules but under 1% in naive cells.

This clonotype was picked up many times. As yet, its antigen is unknown. CDR1 is LGHDT and CDR2 is YNNKEL in the germline V gene (reference sequence). V lost 7 bases to trimming and J lost 5 bases; unmatched junction nucleotides: 7. The CDR3 has 13 residues. Bulk TCR libraries used previously described methods and listed TCR primers. Each CDR3 protein is one row after TCRdb ran MiXCR on the PCR reads. Of about 640,000 distinct CDR3 sequences listed, around 20% are singletons. Sequencing was done on a sample of naive CD8+ T cells from blood, with Jurkat cell RNA spiked in. Subset specified: FACS-sorted CD8+CD4-CCR7+CD45RA+ naive T cells. This chain joins TRBV3-1 and TRBJ2-7; 8 bases align to TRBD1. The sequence derives from a human donor in good health. Some libraries in this study had Jurkat cell RNA spiked in. This CDR3 is CASTGTGGDEQYF. The CDR3 region has the DNA TGTGCCAGCACCGGGACAGGAGGAGACGAGCAGTACTTC.